These 8 T cell receptor beta chains originate from one sample sequenced in a study of PD-L1 blockade in urothelial cancer. Documented time point: peripheral blood 6 weeks after treatment start. Method: immunoSEQ multiplex PCR; TCRdb's copy keeps in-frame clones and lacks some. The table includes 35,000 to 40,000 clones, about 88% detected once. The sample consisted of PBMCs, taken around atezolizumab (anti-PD-L1) treatment. These receptor sequences come from a man aged 60 to 69 with urothelial cancer.

J is TRBJ1-2 and V is TRBV18, with TRBD1 identical over 9 bases. The CDR3 sequence is 13 residues long. The V gene end was trimmed by 4 bases and the J gene end by 5 bases; junction bases not matched to a gene: 2. Germline V lookup: CDR1 KGHSH, CDR2 LQKENI. The CDR3 loop is CASSRGQGYGYTF. The DNA of the CDR3 is TGTGCCAGCTCACGGGGACAGGGATATGGCTACACCTTC.

This chain links TRBV10-3 with TRBJ2-5; D is perhaps TRBD2 (7 bases). The CDR3 consists of 14 residues. CDR1 ENHRY and CDR2 SYGVKD come from the germline V gene. V lost 2 bases and J 4 bases, leaving 11 bases between the germline ends. CDR3 region: CAISERGAGETQYF. Written as DNA, the CDR3 is TGTGCCATCAGTGAGCGGGGGGCCGGAGAGACCCAGTACTTC.

The chain links TRBV4-1 to TRBJ1-6; D unresolved. Trimming removed 0 bases from V and 10 bases from J, with 16 bases in between. The CDR3 totals 16 residues. Germline V gene data show CDR1 as MGHRA and CDR2 as YSYEKL. The CDR3 is CASSQESAGWVSPLHF. CDR3 DNA: TGCGCCAGCAGCCAAGAATCGGCGGGGTGGGTGTCACCCCTCCACTTT.

The chain has TRBV6-5 and TRBJ2-7, with 10 bases lining up with TRBD2. J gave up 2 bases and V 6 bases, and 7 bases lay outside the gene matches. CDR3 length: 15 amino acids. Germline V gene data show CDR1 as MNHEY and CDR2 as SVGAGI. CDR3 amino acids: CASRSLAGLTYEQYF. CDR3 nucleotides: TGTGCCAGCAGATCACTAGCGGGGCTCACCTACGAGCAGTACTTC.

V and J are TRBV5-1 and TRBJ1-2; the match to TRBD1 covers 7 bases. Germline assignment: CDR1 SGHRS and CDR2 YFSETQ. Germline trimming cut 5 bases from V and 6 bases from J; bases unmatched to any gene: 7. The CDR3 sequence is 13 residues long. The CDR3 DNA reads TGCGCCAGCAGACGGACAGGTCTGGATGGCTACACCTTC. Protein: CASRRTGLDGYTF.

This chain links TRBV19 with TRBJ1-1; tentative D call: TRBD1 (6 bases). The V gene's germline CDR1 is LNHDA and CDR2 SQIVND (reference sequence). Trimming removed 7 bases at V and 1 base at J, with 16 bases between. This CDR3 has 15 amino acids. The CDR3 sequence is CASIEYRDGNTEAFF. In nucleotides, the CDR3 is TGTGCCAGTATTGAGTACAGGGACGGGAACACTGAAGCTTTCTTT.

The chain has TRBV5-1 and TRBJ1-2, with TRBD1 identical over 7 bases. This CDR3 has 14 amino acids. The V gene's germline CDR1 is SGHRS and CDR2 YFSETQ. The junction had 5 bases not matched to a gene; V was cut back by 3 bases and J by 3 bases. CDR3 DNA: TGCGCCAGCAGCTACAGGGGTTGGGACTATGGCTACACCTTC. It specifies CASSYRGWDYGYTF.

The chain is built from TRBV5-1 and TRBJ1-2; D is ambiguous. The CDR3 covers 14 residues. Germline CDR1 SGHRS, CDR2 YFSETQ. With 5 bases removed from V and 4 bases from J, the gap between germline ends came to 15 bases. CDR3 sequence: CASRPSGSGYGYTF. The CDR3 nucleotides read TGCGCCAGCAGACCGTCGGGTTCGGGCTATGGCTACACCTTC.